What follows are 21 T cell receptor beta chains derived from one specimen sequenced in a study of CD8+ T cells in alopecia areata. Sequencing templates came from extracted RNA that was reverse transcribed into cDNA. Measured with immunoSEQ multiplex PCR; TCRdb has only the in-frame clones, and not every one. Of 120,000 to 150,000 clones listed, roughly 60% were seen once; the top ten hold 36%. The source material was CD8+ T cells sorted from blood. These receptors originate from a human donor in good health.

V gene TRBV7-8 combines with J gene TRBJ2-7, with D perhaps assigned TRBD1 or TRBD2 (5 bases each). V was shortened by 3 bases and J by 5 bases, with 5 bases between the two germline ends. Germline CDR1 and CDR2: SGHVS and FQNEAQ. CDR3 size: 11 residues. The CDR3 reads CASSLGDEQYF. CDR3 nucleotides: TGTGCCAGCAGCTTGGGGGACGAGCAGTACTTC.

The chain carries TRBV7-6 and TRBJ2-3, with 9 nucleotides matching TRBD2. Germline assignment: CDR1 SGHVS and CDR2 FNYEAQ. The CDR3 sequence is 16 residues long. The V and J ends lost 5 bases and 3 bases, in that order; junction bases with no gene match: 9. CDR3 in DNA: TGTGCCAGCAGCCCAGGACTAGCGCTAGAAACAGATACGCAGTATTTT. This gives the protein CASSPGLALETDTQYF.

This chain links TRBV4-1 with TRBJ1-2, with a tentative D call TRBD1 (5 bases). The V end was cut by 5 bases, the J end by 4 bases, with 17 bases between. This CDR3 is built from 15 residues. Germline values: CDR1 MGHRA, CDR2 YSYEKL. CDR3 amino acids: CASSVNRGDLYGYTF. CDR3 DNA sequence: TGCGCCAGCAGCGTTAACAGAGGGGACCTCTATGGCTACACCTTC.

This CDR3 reads CASMRSAGVGYGYTF. The CDR3 DNA sequence: TGTGCCAGCATGAGGTCGGCAGGGGTAGGGTATGGCTACACCTTC. This chain uses TRBV27 with TRBJ1-2; a possible D gene is TRBD1 (6 bases). The CDR3 totals 15 residues. Germline CDR1 MNHEY, CDR2 SMNVEV (reference sequence). V lost 7 bases and J 5 bases, leaving 20 bases between the germline ends.

The chain combines TRBV25-1 with TRBJ2-3; D is unclear. The V gene lost 2 bases and the J gene lost 4 bases, with 7 bases spanning the gap. This CDR3 has 13 residues. From germline, CDR1 is MGHDK and CDR2 SYGVNS. In nucleotides, the CDR3 is TGTGCCAGCAGTGAAGCACCGTCAGATACGCAGTATTTT. It codes for CASSEAPSDTQYF.

This chain links TRBV29-1 with TRBJ2-5; 8 bases are a match to TRBD2. The tail of the sequence fits TRBJ2-7 better, so the J call may be wrong. CDR1 and CDR2 (germline): SQVTM, ANQGSEA. The CDR3 covers 12 residues. The CDR3 sequence: CSVGSGRGEQYF. Written as DNA, the CDR3 is TGCAGCGTTGGGAGCGGGAGAGGCGAGCAGTACTTC.

This clone has only a few counts. This chain uses TRBV5-1 with TRBJ2-2; D uncertain. This CDR3 spans 15 amino acids. V gave up 6 bases and J gave up 4 bases, with 16 bases separating them. Germline-derived CDR1 and CDR2 are SGHRS and YFSETQ. CDR3 nucleotides: TGCGCCAGCACCCTGTCTCTCGCCGGCACCGGGGAGCTGTTTTTT. Amino acids: CASTLSLAGTGELFF.

V and J are TRBV5-6 and TRBJ2-7; the D is unclear. The V end lost 1 base, the J end lost 0 bases, and 8 bases lay between the germline ends. Germline V gene lookup returns CDR1 SGHDT and CDR2 YYEEEE. The CDR3 extends over 14 amino acids. The CDR3 coding sequence is TGTGCCAGCAGCTTGTCGGCACTCTCCTACGAGCAGTACTTC. Its protein product is CASSLSALSYEQYF.

The chain has TRBV5-8 and TRBJ2-1; maybe TRBD2 (6 bases). Trimming cost V 5 bases and J 3 bases, with 6 bases left between them. Looked up from germline, CDR1 is SGHTS and CDR2 is YDEGEE. CDR3 length: 12 amino acids. The CDR3 DNA reads TGTGCCAGCAGGCGGGACTACAATGAGCAGTTCTTC. Amino acids: CASRRDYNEQFF.

V and J are TRBV5-1 and TRBJ2-1; TRBD2 agrees at 7 bases. The CDR3 has 15 residues. Germline CDR1 SGHRS, CDR2 YFSETQ. V dropped 7 bases and J dropped 8; count of bases not matched to a gene: 15. The CDR3 protein is CASAPSGALNYEQFF. The CDR3 DNA sequence: TGCGCCAGCGCCCCGAGCGGGGCACTAAACTATGAGCAGTTCTTC.

The chain is built from TRBV2 and TRBJ2-7; 7 bases fit TRBD1. CDR1 is SNHLY, CDR2 FYNNEI, per germline. The CDR3 spans 15 residues. V was pared by 3 bases and J by 4 bases, with 9 bases of the junction left unmatched. The CDR3 sequence is CASSEASGQLYEQYF. In DNA form, the CDR3 reads TGTGCCAGCAGTGAGGCTTCGGGACAGTTGTACGAGCAGTACTTC. Filled out from reference TRBV2 and TRBJ2-7, the complete variable domain reads EPEVTQTPSHQVTQMGQEVILRCVPISNHLYFYWYRQILGQKVEFLVSFYNNEISEKSEIFDDQFSVERPDGSNFTLKIRSTKLEDSAMYFCASSEASGQLYEQYFGPGTRLTVT.

V and J are TRBV28 and TRBJ2-1; TRBD2 matches at 11 bases. The junction had 7 bases not matched to a gene; V was cut back by 4 bases and J by 8 bases. The CDR3 contains 15 residues. CDR1 and CDR2 (germline): MDHEN, SYDVKM. CDR3 amino acids: CASSSQTSGVDEQFF. CDR3 nucleotides: TGTGCCAGCAGTTCACAGACTAGCGGGGTGGATGAGCAGTTCTTC.

This clone was recorded only once. The genes are TRBV4-1 and TRBJ2-5; D gene uncertain. V was trimmed by 0 bases and J by 2 bases, leaving 10 bases between them. CDR3 length equals 15 residues. The germline CDR1 and CDR2 sequences are MGHRA and YSYEKL. CDR3 nucleotide sequence: TGCGCCAGCAGCCAAGATTCGGCCAGTCAAGAGACCCAGTACTTC. Its protein is CASSQDSASQETQYF.

A few counts support this clone. Written as DNA, the CDR3 is TGTGCCTGGAGTGTACCGGCTAGCTCCTACAATGAGCAGTTCTTC. It codes for CAWSVPASSYNEQFF. This rearrangement joins TRBV30 to TRBJ2-1; D unclear. The V gene's germline CDR1 is GTSNPN and CDR2 SVGIG (reference sequence). The V end lost 0 bases, the J end lost 0 bases, and 9 bases lay between the germline ends. This CDR3 is built from 15 residues.

This clone was counted only a few times. This chain connects TRBV10-2 to TRBJ2-1; 7 positions agree with TRBD2. The CDR3 runs 14 residues. The germline V gene encodes CDR1 WSHSY and CDR2 SAAADI. With 2 bases clipped from V and 7 bases from J, the junction kept 5 bases outside the gene matches. Written as DNA, the CDR3 is TGCGCCAGCAGTGAGAGCGGGATGGGGAATGAGCAGTTCTTC. Protein sequence: CASSESGMGNEQFF.

The chain has TRBV25-1 and TRBJ1-2; the D gene is possibly TRBD1 (5 bases). Trimming pared 4 bases from V and 0 bases from J, leaving 12 bases between. This CDR3 contains 15 residues. Germline-derived CDR1 and CDR2 are MGHDK and SYGVNS. As DNA, the CDR3 is TGTGCCAGCAGTGGCCGGACAAGAACTAACTATGGCTACACCTTC. Translated, it gives CASSGRTRTNYGYTF.

This clone turned up a few times. The CDR3 spells CASSQDGQPQHF. In DNA form, the CDR3 reads TGTGCCAGCAGCCAAGATGGTCAGCCCCAGCATTTT. The chain employs TRBV14 and TRBJ1-5; no reliable D call. The V and J ends lost 0 bases and 6 bases respectively, with 3 bases between them. Looked up from germline, CDR1 is SGHDN and CDR2 is FVKESK. The CDR3 totals 12 residues.

J is TRBJ2-2 and V is TRBV4-1; D not resolved. The V and J ends lost 0 bases and 4 bases respectively, with 12 bases between them. This CDR3 contains 16 residues. The germline V gene encodes CDR1 MGHRA and CDR2 YSYEKL. The CDR3 sequence: CASSQELLVPTGELFF. The CDR3 region has the DNA TGCGCCAGCAGCCAAGAACTGCTAGTGCCCACCGGGGAGCTGTTTTTT.

The CDR3 loop reads CASSLWAGGTYEQYF. The CDR3 DNA follows: TGTGCCAGCAGCTTATGGGCAGGGGGCACCTACGAGCAGTACTTC. The chain couples TRBV7-2 to TRBJ2-7; 8 positions match TRBD1. The V segment lost 2 bases and the J segment 2 bases; nucleotides outside the gene matches: 5. CDR1 is SGHTA and CDR2 is FQGNSA in the germline V gene. This CDR3 has 15 amino acids.

This chain links TRBV29-1 with TRBJ2-1; a possible D gene is TRBD1 (6 bases). Germline V CDR1 and CDR2: SQVTM, ANQGSEA. V gave up 5 bases and J gave up 10 bases, with 15 bases separating them. The CDR3 consists of 12 residues. CDR3 sequence reads: CSVCIDRQEQFF. The CDR3 bases are TGCAGCGTTTGTATCGACAGGCAAGAGCAGTTCTTC.

The chain uses TRBV27 and TRBJ2-6; D unclear. This CDR3 has 13 residues. Trimming took 7 bases from V and 4 from J, leaving 8 bases between them. Germline CDR1 and CDR2: MNHEY and SMNVEV (reference sequence). CDR3 region: CASNRAGANVLTF. DNA for the CDR3: TGTGCCAGCAATCGAGCCGGGGCCAACGTCCTGACTTTC.